This is a list of T cell receptor beta chains from one sample in a study of blood T cell repertoires in COVID-19. Clones were sequenced by immunoSEQ multiplex PCR, and TCRdb holds only the in-frame ones, with some missing. This table holds over 200,000 clones, roughly 85% found once. The specimen was PBMCs or T cells enriched from blood (not recorded which). Receptor source: a man aged 25 to 40 who had recovered from COVID-19. Each CDR3 is given with its conserved first and last residue. The order of the fields is V gene, J gene, CDR3 protein.

>TRBV30|TRBJ1-6
CAWTLAGSPGNSPLHF
>TRBV7-9|TRBJ2-7
CASSLRSYEQYF
>TRBV18|TRBJ2-7
CASSPGVHEQYF
>TRBV7-8|TRBJ2-1
CASSLVSLADYNEQFF
>TRBV7-2|TRBJ2-1
CATTIGGRVNEQFF
>TRBV14|TRBJ2-5
CASSHLAGNGETQYF
>TRBV10-3|TRBJ1-3
CAISELGGGASFSGNTIYF
>TRBV27|TRBJ2-1
CASSAQGWVEQFF
>TRBV2|TRBJ1-6
CASGGVSGSPLHF
>TRBV7-8|TRBJ1-1
CASSSRTGGDTEAFF
>TRBV10-2|TRBJ2-7
CASSEIAEQYF
>TRBV6-5|TRBJ1-6
CASSYDRGHNSPLHF
>TRBV2|TRBJ2-7
CASSALGTYEQYF
>TRBV6-5|TRBJ1-2
CASSSAYDRVGYTF
>TRBV29-1|TRBJ1-1
CSVVGEGHMNTEAFF
>TRBV13|TRBJ2-7
CASSSTGTVQYEQYF
>TRBV10-3|TRBJ1-1
CAITKEQGSTEAFF
>TRBV7-2|TRBJ1-4
CASSRQGSANEKLFF
>TRBV9|TRBJ1-1
CASSPSARGRDTEAFF
>TRBV30|TRBJ1-5
CAWSLNAGGQSQPQHF
>TRBV27|TRBJ1-5
CASSPRTVASNQPQHF
>TRBV5-6|TRBJ1-1
CASSWKDRRGAEAFF
>TRBV3-1/TRBV3-2|TRBJ2-2
CASSPNLITGELFF
>TRBV5-8|TRBJ2-1
CASSSGTASYNEQFF
>TRBV19|TRBJ2-7
CASSIRVAYEQYF
>TRBV5-8|TRBJ1-5
CASSLGSGYSNQPQHF